The 2 T cell receptor beta chains below were found in one sample sequenced in a study of lymphopenia after photon versus proton radiotherapy. The protocol was immunoSEQ multiplex PCR, while the TCRdb copy is restricted to in-frame clones and leaves out a portion. In the table there are 16,000 or so clones, approximately 86% of which are singletons. Sequences were derived from peripheral blood, sampled from a patient treated with proton-based radiotherapy. The receptors were gathered from a woman aged 60-70 years with cholangiocarcinoma. Some clones in this sample may be carry-over from other donors' samples.

The chain recombines TRBV20-1 with TRBJ2-1; D is possibly TRBD2 (5 bases). The CDR3 length is 11 residues. The V gene's germline CDR1 is DFQATT and CDR2 SNEGSKA (reference sequence). The CDR3 DNA sequence: TGCAGCGTAGGACTTTACAATGAGCAGTTCTTC. This encodes CSVGLYNEQFF.

This clone has just a few counts. The chain is built from TRBV5-4 and TRBJ1-2; D gene unclear. Germline V lookup: CDR1 SGHNT, CDR2 YYREEE (reference sequence). V was trimmed by 4 bases and J by 6 bases, leaving 19 bases between them. The CDR3 has 15 residues. Here the CDR3 DNA reads TGTGCCAGCAGCCCTATGGAGAGTCAGGCCAATGGCTACACCTTC. Amino acids: CASSPMESQANGYTF.